These T cell receptor beta chains were read from a single sample in a study of blood T cells in healthy people across ages. TCRdb recomputed calls from the 5' RACE reads with MiXCR, one row per CDR3 protein. The sample consists of about 970,000 distinct CDR3 sequences, roughly 50% of them appearing once. Source material: blood. The receptors here all came from a woman aged 55 to 70 in good health. CDR3s include the opening cysteine and the closing phenylalanine or tryptophan.

TRBJ2-4 | TRBV6-4 | CASSDAVQEQYF
TRBJ2-3 | TRBV2 | CASLKGGQRNTDTQYF
TRBJ1-2 | TRBV12-3/TRBV12-4 | CASSPLGLFYGYTF
TRBJ2-4 | TRBV18 | CASSPYGPLAKNIQYF
TRBJ1-2 | TRBV27 | CASTSSTDNYGYTF
TRBJ1-5 | TRBV28 | CATHHREKRSQPQHF
TRBJ2-1 | TRBV20-1 | CSARELAAYNEQFF
TRBJ1-5 | TRBV6-5 | CASSSSKAGAARYSNQPQHF
TRBJ1-1 | TRBV20-1 | CSARQARIGTEAFF
TRBJ2-7 | TRBV10-3 | CAISESQIGLGSYEQYF
TRBJ2-6 | TRBV5-1 | CASSSRQGRSGANVLTF
TRBJ2-5 | TRBV6-6 | CASSYSRYQETQYF
TRBJ2-7 | TRBV5-5 | CASSSNPGTAYEQYF
TRBJ2-2 | TRBV29-1 | CGTGQGITGELFF
TRBJ1-3 | TRBV7-2 | CASSNTRGGERNTIYF
TRBJ2-7 | TRBV12-3/TRBV12-4 | CASSFRTSNPYEQYF
TRBJ2-7 | TRBV28 | CASQPGQASYEQYF
TRBJ2-1 | TRBV9 | CASSVGGANNEQFF
TRBJ2-7 | TRBV3-1 | CASSRLAGSYEQYF
TRBJ1-5 | TRBV12-3/TRBV12-4 | CASRSLGQPNQPQHF
TRBJ2-5 | TRBV5-5 | CASSLGLAGTQETQYF
TRBJ1-2 | TRBV28 | CASSPPGQLRWGYTF
TRBJ2-3 | TRBV29-1 | CSVEGGLAGGPTDTQYF
TRBJ1-1 | TRBV9 | CASSVEGVNTEAFF
TRBJ1-2 | TRBV12-3/TRBV12-4 | CASSLKEAYGYTF